Described below is a single T cell receptor beta chain sequence and its context. Its target antigen remains unknown. No base quality values were provided; no much bigger clone lies one nucleotide off. This specimen belongs to a study of blood T cell repertoires in COVID-19 (dated by TCRdb to 2020 to 2022). Study-wide context: Samples covering the acute and convalescent phases of COVID-19 were provided by collaborators in the United States, Italy and Spain. Deeply sampled blood TCRbeta repertoires from subjects exposed to, actively infected with, or recovered from COVID-19 were included in the dataset. The sample metadata nearly always contained a de-identified subject ID, COVID-19 status, age in years and sex. The prospective study material was composed of cDNA or gDNA derived from T cells, B-cell-depleted T cells, or PBMCs. Samples were obtained from the ongoing ImmuneRACE study (first 160 participants) and from about 1,300 subjects provided by 6 global collaborators. The repertoires were made available in a free public database intended to serve as a resource for research on the immune response to SARS-CoV-2. Where available, HLA class I and class II types were obtained from metadata supplied by the sample provider rather than from assay-based typing.

Results and caveats for the whole study, not just this receptor: How much clinical and demographic metadata was included differed by source and by participant, and the metadata was provided uncurated.

One collaborating source in Seattle enrolled patients while the patients were actively infected and followed the patients over time throughout the course of disease. Each collaborating institution followed its own protocols to collect whole blood in K2EDTA tubes. For TCRbeta analysis, collaborators shipped samples as frozen whole blood, isolated PBMCs, or DNA extracted from either of those sample types. The immunoSEQ Assay, a bias-controlled multiplex PCR, was used to amplify TCRbeta CDR3 regions from genomic DNA. Under the source paper's analysis protocol: The number of nucleated cells in each sample was estimated from the amplification of reference gene primers within the assay. To quantify the absolute abundance of each unique TCRbeta CDR3 rearrangement, sequence reads were collapsed and filtered. For each sample, productive Simpson clonality was calculated by taking the square root of Simpson's diversity index across productive rearrangements. The clones in this table, taken by TCRdb from immuneACCESS, are in-frame only. Not every clone is retained; where verified, under half of the shortfall comes from an unresolved V gene, and the cause of the rest is unknown. That table supplies the V and J calls and clone size; D and trimming were determined from the DNA. This sample has under 200,000 clones in its table, and just under 90% of those were observed once. Of the sample, about 9.4% is held by the ten largest clones.

The CDR3 runs 15 amino acids, cysteine and phenylalanine included. CDR3 DNA is the only sequence kept; it has 45 bases, read in frame from the first base. The germline V end is reduced by 3 bases and the J end by 1 base; junction bases left unmatched: 4. Taken from the germline V gene (reference sequence), the CDR1 and CDR2 loops are DFQATT and SNEGSKA. This chain is built from TRBV20-1 and TRBJ1-5; 9 central nucleotides agree with TRBD1. Sequenced: peripheral blood. This clonotype originated in a woman between 70 and 85 years old with COVID-19, enrolled during active disease. The CDR3 region has the sequence CSASADRGSNQPQHF. The DNA reads as follows: TGCAGTGCTAGTGCGGACAGGGGCAGCAATCAGCCCCAGCATTTT.